These T cell receptor beta chains were read from a single sample in a study of cytomegalovirus exposure and HLA in healthy donors. Assay: immunoSEQ multiplex PCR; the TCRdb copy retains only in-frame clones and omits some. The sample holds roughly 130,000 clones, about 90% seen once. The specimen was PBMCs. The origin of the receptors is a man aged 18 to 30 in good health and CMV-seronegative. CDR3s include the opening cysteine and the closing phenylalanine or tryptophan. Each record gives: V gene, J gene, D gene, clone size, CDR3 protein, CDR3 DNA. D genes are given only for firm matches. Clone size appears in some rows only: once, few, many, or a class for an expanded clone.

>TRBV18|TRBJ2-3|TRBD2|-
CASSPGTSGSTDTQYF
TGTGCCAGCTCCCCCGGGACTAGCGGGAGTACGGATACGCAGTATTTT
>TRBV18|TRBJ2-3|-|-
CASSPDRSDTQYF
TGTGCCAGCTCACCGGACAGATCAGATACGCAGTATTTT
>TRBV5-4|TRBJ2-3|TRBD1|-
CASSPYRGQGTDTQYF
TGTGCCAGCAGCCCCTACAGGGGGCAGGGCACAGATACGCAGTATTTT
>TRBV6-4|TRBJ2-1|-|many
CASSGGHEAYNEQFF
TGTGCCAGCAGTGGAGGGCACGAGGCCTACAATGAGCAGTTCTTC
>TRBV23-1|TRBJ2-7|-|-
CASSHSLYEQYF
TGCGCCAGCAGCCACTCACTTTACGAGCAGTACTTC
>TRBV5-1|TRBJ1-1|TRBD1|-
CASSPRQGDGTEAFF
TGCGCCAGCAGTCCCCGACAGGGGGACGGCACTGAAGCTTTCTTT
>TRBV27|TRBJ2-3|-|-
CASRRAGTDTQYF
TGTGCCAGCAGACGAGCGGGCACAGATACGCAGTATTTT
>TRBV27|TRBJ2-7|TRBD1|once
CASSRIGDRDYEQYF
TGTGCCAGCAGCCGGATTGGGGACAGGGACTACGAGCAGTACTTC
>TRBV6-5|TRBJ2-2|TRBD1|-
CASSYKGAYTGELFF
TGTGCCAGCAGTTATAAGGGGGCCTACACCGGGGAGCTGTTTTTT
>TRBV6-5|TRBJ1-6|-|-
CASSNRQGDSPLHF
TGTGCCAGCAGCAACAGGCAAGGGGATTCACCCCTCCACTTT
>TRBV5-5|TRBJ2-7|TRBD1|-
CASSLWGQGALGYEQYF
TGTGCCAGCAGCTTGTGGGGACAGGGGGCGCTTGGTTACGAGCAGTACTTC
>TRBV5-6|TRBJ2-5|TRBD2|-
CASSSGGANLGETQYF
TGTGCCAGCAGCTCCGGGGGGGCCAATTTAGGCGAGACCCAGTACTTC
>TRBV29-1|TRBJ2-7|-|-
CSAVWSVTVYEQYF
TGCAGCGCCGTATGGTCGGTTACAGTCTACGAGCAGTACTTC
>TRBV6-1|TRBJ1-2|TRBD1|-
CASSEESGGYNGYTF
TGTGCCAGCAGTGAAGAGTCAGGGGGTTATAATGGCTACACCTTC
>TRBV13|TRBJ1-5|-|-
CASSFLGQPQHF
TGTGCCAGCAGCTTCTTGGGCCAGCCCCAGCATTTT
>TRBV9|TRBJ2-7|-|-
CASSVDPGSYEQYF
TGTGCCAGCAGCGTAGACCCAGGTTCCTACGAGCAGTACTTC
>TRBV10-3|TRBJ2-3|TRBD1|-
CAIRDSSSTDTQYF
TGTGCCATCCGGGACAGCTCTAGCACAGATACGCAGTATTTT
>TRBV27|TRBJ1-5|TRBD1|-
CASAGGQFNQPQHF
TGTGCCAGCGCAGGGGGACAGTTCAATCAGCCCCAGCATTTT
>TRBV6-5|TRBJ2-2|TRBD2|-
CASSYLAGGPGELFF
TGTGCCAGCAGTTACCTAGCGGGGGGGCCCGGGGAGCTGTTTTTT
>TRBV27|TRBJ2-7|TRBD1|many
CASSVLGTDSYEQYF
TGTGCCAGCAGTGTCCTAGGGACAGATTCCTACGAGCAGTACTTC
>TRBV6-4|TRBJ2-7|TRBD2|few
CASSHVAGESYEQYF
TGTGCCAGCAGCCACGTAGCGGGGGAGTCCTACGAGCAGTACTTC
>TRBV7-8|TRBJ2-7|-|few
CASSFGSGVYEQYF
TGTGCCAGCAGCTTCGGTAGCGGTGTTTACGAGCAGTACTTC
>TRBV27|TRBJ2-1|TRBD2|-
CASKAGGYNEQFF
TGTGCCAGTAAAGCGGGGGGTTACAATGAGCAGTTCTTC
>TRBV13|TRBJ2-7|TRBD2|once
CASSSHGLAGGEQYF
TGTGCCAGCAGCTCGCACGGACTAGCGGGAGGCGAGCAGTACTTC
>TRBV11-1|TRBJ2-1|-|-
CASSLGGRLRGSNEQFF
TGTGCCAGCAGCTTAGGAGGGCGGCTGCGGGGTAGCAATGAGCAGTTCTTC
>TRBV2|TRBJ2-5|TRBD1|-
CASSTGGTETQYF
TGTGCCAGCAGCACAGGGGGCACGGAGACCCAGTACTTC
>TRBV7-9|TRBJ2-2|TRBD1|-
CASSNRDRDTGELFF
TGTGCCAGCAGCAACCGGGACAGGGACACCGGGGAGCTGTTTTTT
>TRBV27|TRBJ2-7|TRBD1|-
CASASLRTGIWSF
TGTGCCAGCGCCTCTCTCCGGACAGGTATCTGGAGCTTC
>TRBV6-1|TRBJ1-5|-|-
CASSDGLNNQPQHF
TGTGCCAGCAGTGACGGACTGAATAATCAGCCCCAGCATTTT
>TRBV5-6|TRBJ2-1|TRBD2|-
CASSFFGTSGIMNEQFF
TGTGCCAGCAGCTTCTTCGGGACTAGCGGGATTATGAATGAGCAGTTCTTC
>TRBV7-6|TRBJ2-5|-|-
CASSPSGDQETQYF
TGTGCCAGCAGCCCCTCGGGGGATCAAGAGACCCAGTACTTC
>TRBV12-5|TRBJ2-1|-|-
CASAIGPRSNEQFF
TGTGCTAGTGCTATAGGCCCCAGGTCCAATGAGCAGTTCTTC
>TRBV7-2|TRBJ1-1|-|-
CASSRPGVRNTEAFF
TGTGCCAGCAGCCGTCCAGGGGTAAGGAACACTGAAGCTTTCTTT
>TRBV5-6|TRBJ2-3|-|-
CASSLVGESTDTQYF
TGTGCCAGCAGCTTGGTCGGGGAAAGCACAGATACGCAGTATTTT
>TRBV5-1|TRBJ1-1|-|few
CASRPEGNTEAFF
TGCGCCAGCCGGCCAGAGGGGAACACTGAAGCTTTCTTT
>TRBV6-5|TRBJ2-1|-|-
CASRTLATLNNEQFF
TGTGCCAGCAGGACCCTAGCGACGCTTAACAATGAGCAGTTCTTC
>TRBV6-5|TRBJ1-2|TRBD1|few
CASRSTGAGYTF
TGTGCCAGCAGGTCGACAGGGGCTGGCTACACCTTC
>TRBV28|TRBJ2-5|-|-
CASSSGRETQYF
TGTGCCAGCAGTTCGGGGAGGGAGACCCAGTACTTC
>TRBV15|TRBJ1-3|-|-
CATSFRHPRGLGNTIYF
TGTGCCACCAGCTTCCGCCACCCGAGGGGACTTGGAAACACCATATATTTT
>TRBV28|TRBJ2-2|-|-
CASSSAGDYGELFF
TGTGCCAGCAGTTCCGCAGGGGACTACGGGGAGCTGTTTTTT
>TRBV18|TRBJ2-5|-|-
CASSPNLQETQYF
TGTGCCAGCTCACCGAACTTACAAGAGACCCAGTACTTC
>TRBV6-1|TRBJ2-7|TRBD2|-
CASRGGLDYEQYF
TGTGCCAGCAGAGGGGGACTAGACTACGAGCAGTACTTC
>TRBV19|TRBJ2-2|-|-
CASSIMWEIPGELFF
TGTGCCAGTAGTATAATGTGGGAGATTCCCGGGGAGCTGTTTTTT
>TRBV28|TRBJ2-7|-|-
CASSLGGDSVSYEQYF
TGTGCCAGCAGTTTAGGAGGGGACTCCGTCTCCTACGAGCAGTACTTC
>TRBV5-5|TRBJ1-5|-|-
CASSPAGGATGNQPQHF
TGTGCCAGCAGCCCTGCGGGGGGGGCTACAGGCAATCAGCCCCAGCATTTT
>TRBV10-3|TRBJ2-1|TRBD2|-
CAISESGTYNEQFF
TGTGCCATCAGTGAAAGCGGGACCTACAATGAGCAGTTCTTC
>TRBV7-2|TRBJ2-3|TRBD2|-
CASSPRQRGGTDTQYF
TGTGCCAGCAGCCCCCGCCAGCGGGGGGGGACAGATACGCAGTATTTT
>TRBV28|TRBJ2-1|-|-
CATADGGRESLEQFF
TGTGCCACCGCCGACGGGGGGCGGGAGTCGCTTGAGCAGTTCTTC
>TRBV28|TRBJ1-2|-|-
CASSLGDYLSTGYTF
TGTGCCAGCAGTTTAGGGGACTACCTAAGTACTGGCTACACCTTC
>TRBV6-5|TRBJ2-1|-|-
CASSLDSQLYNEQFF
TGTGCCAGCAGTTTGGACAGCCAATTGTACAATGAGCAGTTCTTC
>TRBV15|TRBJ1-3|-|-
CATSKWTLANTIYF
TGTGCCACCAGCAAGTGGACACTTGCGAACACCATATATTTT
>TRBV10-3|TRBJ1-2|-|-
CASSVGRANYGYTF
TGTGCCAGCAGTGTGGGCCGAGCTAACTATGGCTACACCTTC
>TRBV7-9|TRBJ1-1|-|-
CASSRIQYDRGVGAFF
TGTGCCAGCAGCCGTATACAATATGACCGGGGGGTGGGAGCTTTCTTT
>TRBV7-2|TRBJ2-7|-|-
CASSLYGPWTTSYEQYF
TGTGCCAGCAGCTTATACGGCCCATGGACTACCTCCTACGAGCAGTACTTC
>TRBV28|TRBJ2-5|TRBD1|-
CASSFRTGKQTQYF
TGTGCCAGCAGTTTTAGGACAGGGAAGCAGACCCAGTACTTC
>TRBV10-3|TRBJ2-3|TRBD2|-
CAISTSGRQTPSTDTQYF
TGTGCCATCAGTACTAGCGGTCGACAAACTCCTAGCACAGATACGCAGTATTTT
>TRBV27|TRBJ2-2|-|-
CASSFSTGELFF
TGTGCCAGCAGTTTCAGTACCGGGGAGCTGTTTTTT